This entry lists 26 T cell receptor beta chains sequenced from one sample in a study of shared clonotypes between healthy human individuals. TCRdb's table, derived via immunoSEQ multiplex PCR, lists solely in-frame clones and lacks some. The profile shows under 650,000 clones, almost 97% of them singletons. The sequencing sample was made of naive CD4+ T cells sorted from blood. Subset defined: CD45RA+ positively selected. The receptors derive from a woman between 25 and 40 years old in good health.

This sequence joins TRBV5-1 and TRBJ1-6; no clear D gene. Trimming stripped 5 bases from V and 9 bases from J, with 12 bases between. Germline CDR1 and CDR2: SGHRS and YFSETQ. This CDR3 is built from 13 residues. The DNA of the CDR3 is TGCGCCAGCAGTGTAGGGTCTACTTCACCCCTCCACTTT. Residues: CASSVGSTSPLHF.

This chain links TRBV7-9 with TRBJ2-2, with 11 bases matching TRBD2. In germline, CDR1 is SEHNR, CDR2 FQNEAQ (reference sequence). This CDR3 has 15 amino acids. V lost 5 bases, J lost 4 bases, and 3 bases stayed unmatched. The CDR3 DNA reads as TGTGCCAGCAGCGCGACTAGCGGGACCACCGGGGAGCTGTTTTTT. Protein sequence: CASSATSGTTGELFF.

The rearrangement joins TRBV2 to TRBJ1-2; 9 nucleotides agree with TRBD1. Germline V gene sequence: CDR1 SNHLY, CDR2 FYNNEI. The CDR3 spans 12 residues. V gave up 8 bases and J gave up 8 bases; unmatched junction bases: 6. The CDR3 protein is CASAYRGLGYTF. As DNA, the CDR3 is TGTGCCAGCGCTTACAGGGGGCTAGGCTACACCTTC.

The chain employs TRBV30 and TRBJ1-2; no firm D call. Looked up from germline, CDR1 is GTSNPN and CDR2 is SVGIG (reference sequence). The CDR3 consists of 11 residues. The germline V and J ends were trimmed by 2 bases and 11 bases, with 12 bases remaining between them. The CDR3 loop reads CAWSPNREYTF. In DNA form, the CDR3 reads TGTGCCTGGAGTCCGAATAGGGAATACACCTTC. The whole variable domain, filled in from reference TRBV30 and TRBJ1-2, reads SQTIHQWPATLVQPVGSPLSLECTVEGTSNPNLYWYRQAAGRGLQLLFYSVGIGQISSEVPQNLSASRPQDRQFILSSKKLLLSDSGFYLCAWSPNREYTFGSGTRLTVV.

This chain links TRBV6-6 with TRBJ1-6, with D unresolved. V was shortened by 0 bases and J by 6 bases, with 3 bases between the two germline ends. Germline V gene lookup returns CDR1 MNHNY and CDR2 SVGAGI (reference sequence). The CDR3 is made up of 13 amino acids. This CDR3 reads CASSYSPNSPLHF. CDR3 DNA sequence: TGTGCCAGCAGTTACTCTCCTAATTCACCCCTCCACTTT.

This chain links TRBV19 with TRBJ1-5, with a weak D call TRBD1 (5 bases). Germline assignment: CDR1 LNHDA and CDR2 SQIVND (reference sequence). V lost 4 bases, J lost 0 bases, and 16 bases lay in between. The CDR3 runs 17 residues. The CDR3 coding sequence is TGTGCCAGTAGTAATCCAGGGAACCGGGATAGCAATCAGCCCCAGCATTTT. The encoded protein is CASSNPGNRDSNQPQHF.

The chain recombines TRBV2 with TRBJ2-3; 7 bases line up with TRBD1. Trimming cost V 4 bases and J 6 bases; bases outside gene matches: 7. The CDR3 has 14 residues. Germline V CDR1 and CDR2: SNHLY, FYNNEI. CDR3 sequence: CASSGQGVADTQYF. The CDR3 DNA reads as TGTGCCAGCAGTGGACAGGGCGTTGCGGATACGCAGTATTTT.

V gene TRBV29-1 combines with J gene TRBJ1-4; the D is unclear. The CDR3 spans 8 residues. The V gene's germline CDR1 is SQVTM and CDR2 ANQGSEA. DNA of the CDR3: TGCAGGGATGAAAAACTGTTTTTT. Protein: CRDEKLFF.

The chain carries TRBV28 and TRBJ1-3; maybe TRBD1 (5 bases). The germline V gene has CDR1 MDHEN and CDR2 SYDVKM. This CDR3 is built from 14 residues. V was clipped by 4 bases and J by 5 bases, with 12 bases between them. The CDR3 here is CASSYGGFRNTIYF. The CDR3 region has the DNA TGTGCCAGCAGTTACGGGGGTTTTAGAAACACCATATATTTT.

The DNA for the CDR3 is TGTGCCAGCAGTTTGGGTGGAGGGCGCAACGAGCAGTACTTC. Translated: CASSLGGGRNEQYF. The chain combines TRBV28 with TRBJ2-7; a possible D gene is TRBD2 (6 bases). The germline V and J ends were trimmed by 3 bases and 5 bases, with 14 bases remaining between them. CDR1 is MDHEN, CDR2 SYDVKM, per germline. The CDR3 spans 14 residues.

There are a few counts of this clone. The V and J genes are TRBV2 and TRBJ1-1; D gene uncertain. Germline V gene data show CDR1 as SNHLY and CDR2 as FYNNEI. The V end was cut by 3 bases, the J end by 3 bases, with 5 bases between. CDR3 size: 12 residues. The CDR3: CASSDSYTEAFF. The CDR3, as DNA: TGTGCCAGCAGTGACTCATACACTGAAGCTTTCTTT.

V and J are TRBV14 and TRBJ2-1; D call uncertain. CDR1 is SGHDN and CDR2 is FVKESK in the germline V gene. Trimming took 1 base from V and 5 from J, leaving 9 bases between them. CDR3 length: 14 residues. In DNA, the CDR3 is TGTGCCAGCAGCCAAGGCACCCGAGACAATGAGCAGTTCTTC. Translation: CASSQGTRDNEQFF.

CDR3 in DNA: TGTGCTAGTGGTCCAGGTAGCGGGAGGGCCGGAACAGATACGCAGTATTTT. The encoded protein is CASGPGSGRAGTDTQYF. This chain links TRBV12-5 with TRBJ2-3; the match to TRBD2 covers 11 bases. This CDR3 region has 17 residues. The trim removed 5 bases at V and 3 bases at J, leaving 10 bases unmatched. The germline CDR1 and CDR2 sequences are LGHNT and FRNRAP. Filled out from reference TRBV12-5 and TRBJ2-3, the complete variable domain reads DARVTQTPRHKVTEMGQEVTMRCQPILGHNTVFWYRQTMMQGLELLAYFRNRAPLDDSGMPKDRFSAEMPDATLATLKIQPSEPRDSAVYFCASGPGSGRAGTDTQYFGPGTRLTVL.

This chain links TRBV7-6 with TRBJ2-7; 11 bases line up with TRBD1. V gave up 5 bases and J gave up 8 bases; unmatched junction bases: 8. The CDR3 contains 14 residues. CDR1 and CDR2 (germline): SGHVS, FNYEAQ. CDR3 in amino acids: CASSPGTGGTKQYF. Written as DNA, the CDR3 is TGTGCCAGCAGCCCCGGGACAGGGGGTACCAAGCAGTACTTC.

This chain uses TRBV19 with TRBJ2-7, with 9 bases aligning to TRBD2. Trimming took 8 bases from V and 5 from J; bases not matched to a gene: 16. The V gene's germline CDR1 is LNHDA and CDR2 SQIVND (reference sequence). CDR3 length: 16 residues. The chain's CDR3 is CASALAGGGPGHEQYF. The CDR3 nucleotides are TGTGCCAGTGCCTTGGCGGGAGGGGGCCCGGGGCACGAGCAGTACTTC.

The chain is built from TRBV28 and TRBJ2-5; D is ambiguous. Germline V gene lookup returns CDR1 MDHEN and CDR2 SYDVKM. CDR3 length equals 13 residues. Trimming removed 6 bases from V and 0 bases from J, with 8 bases in between. The CDR3 is CASRTPYQETQYF. The CDR3 DNA reads as TGTGCCAGCAGGACACCGTACCAAGAGACCCAGTACTTC. The full variable domain, its missing parts supplied by reference TRBV28 and TRBJ2-5, is DVKVTQSSRYLVKRTGEKVFLECVQDMDHENMFWYRQDPGLGLRLIYFSYDVKMKEKGDIPEGYSVSREKKERFSLILESASTNQTSMYLCASRTPYQETQYFGPGTRLLVL.

The chain has TRBV6-6 and TRBJ2-7; D call uncertain. CDR1 is MNHNY, CDR2 SVGAGI, per germline (reference sequence). The CDR3 has 15 amino acids. V was trimmed by 2 bases and J by 3 bases, leaving 14 bases between them. DNA for the CDR3: TGTGCCAGCAGTTACAATCCGATCCAGGACTACGAGCAGTACTTC. Amino acids: CASSYNPIQDYEQYF.

The chain recombines TRBV11-2 with TRBJ2-1; maybe TRBD2 (6 bases). The CDR3 has 14 residues. CDR1 and CDR2 from the germline V gene are SGHAT and FQNNGV. Between the trimmed V and J ends, which lost 1 base and 6 bases, there was a span of 10 bases. The CDR3 is CASSLGLARNEQFF. CDR3 in DNA: TGTGCCAGCAGCTTAGGGCTAGCGCGCAATGAGCAGTTCTTC.

V is TRBV7-2 and J is TRBJ1-5; possible D gene TRBD1, 6 bases. The germline V and J ends were trimmed by 3 bases and 0 bases, with 9 bases remaining between them. The CDR3 extends over 15 amino acids. Germline values: CDR1 SGHTA, CDR2 FQGNSA. CDR3 region: CASSFQQGSNQPQHF. The CDR3 bases are TGTGCCAGCAGCTTCCAACAGGGTAGCAATCAGCCCCAGCATTTT.

The V and J genes are TRBV4-2 and TRBJ2-7; TRBD2 matches at 8 bases. V was pared by 3 bases and J by 2 bases, with 9 bases of the junction left unmatched. Germline CDR1 and CDR2: LGHNA and YNFKEQ. This CDR3 is 16 amino acids long. CDR3 coding DNA: TGTGCCAGCAGCCAGACACTAGCGGCCCTGACCTACGAGCAGTACTTC. It encodes CASSQTLAALTYEQYF.

This chain connects TRBV9 to TRBJ2-7; TRBD1 agrees at 9 bases. Germline lookup yields CDR1 SGDLS and CDR2 YYNGEE. The length of the CDR3 is 15 residues. Trimming cost V 2 bases and J 1 base; bases outside gene matches: 4. The CDR3 bases are TGTGCCAGCAGCGTGGGGACAGGGCCATCCTACGAGCAGTACTTC. Protein: CASSVGTGPSYEQYF.

J is TRBJ2-7 and V is TRBV28; 10 nucleotides line up with TRBD2. The CDR3 loop spans 18 amino acids. Trimming at V came to 11 bases and at J to 3 bases, leaving 22 bases not matched to a gene. Germline V CDR1 and CDR2: MDHEN, SYDVKM. CDR3 DNA: TGTGCCGCGGTGGGTGGGGGATCTAGCGGGAGCTCTAACTACGAGCAGTACTTC. This sequence encodes CAAVGGGSSGSSNYEQYF.

The rearrangement uses TRBV14 and TRBJ2-7; 9 bases agree with TRBD1. The V gene's germline CDR1 is SGHDN and CDR2 FVKESK. V shed 2 bases, J shed 4 bases, and the junction held 3 bases outside the gene matches. The CDR3 loop spans 14 amino acids. In nucleotides, the CDR3 is TGTGCCAGCAGCCAAACAGGGGGCGGTTACGAGCAGTACTTC. Protein product: CASSQTGGGYEQYF. Based on the CDR3 plus reference TRBV14 and TRBJ2-7, the full variable domain is EAGVTQFPSHSVIEKGQTVTLRCDPISGHDNLYWYRRVMGKEIKFLLHFVKESKQDESGMPNNRFLAERTGGTYSTLKVQPAELEDSGVYFCASSQTGGGYEQYFGPGTRLTVT.

This sequence joins TRBV19 and TRBJ1-2; 7 bases align to TRBD1. CDR1 is LNHDA and CDR2 is SQIVND in the germline V gene (reference sequence). Losses at the gene ends were 3 bases for V and 2 bases for J; bases not matched to a gene: 9. CDR3 size: 16 residues. CDR3: CASSIRTTGANYGYTF. CDR3 nucleotide sequence: TGTGCCAGTAGTATTAGGACAACAGGGGCGAACTATGGCTACACCTTC.

The rearrangement uses TRBV5-1 and TRBJ2-2; D remains unclear. Germline-derived CDR1 and CDR2 are SGHRS and YFSETQ. Trimming shortened V by 5 bases and J by 1 base, and 9 bases separated the two germline ends. This CDR3 contains 14 residues. The CDR3 reads CASSRPRNTGELFF. The CDR3 region has the DNA TGCGCCAGCAGTCGTCCAAGGAACACCGGGGAGCTGTTTTTT.

The chain uses TRBV12-1 and TRBJ1-4; the table assigns TRBD1, which was not confirmed against the DNA. TRBV12-1 counts as a pseudogene. The CDR3 has 17 amino acids. CDR3 sequence (DNA): TGTGCCAGCAGCGGTATCTCCAGGGGGCGCGTCTGGGAAAAACTGTTTTTT. Protein: CASSGISRGRVWEKLFF.